Shown below are 8 T cell receptor beta chains from a single sample sequenced in a study of blood T cells in healthy people across ages. A second about 7 to 12 cycle PCR used barcoded and J-beta primers. TCRdb independently ran MiXCR on the 5' RACE reads; one entry per CDR3 protein. The data hold more than 800,000 distinct CDR3 sequences, with more than 25% observed a single time. The sequenced sample consisted of blood. All receptors come from a woman older than 75 in good health.

V gene TRBV20-1 combines with J gene TRBJ1-5, with TRBD1 identical over 7 bases. Losses at the gene ends were 4 bases for V and 2 bases for J; bases not matched to a gene: 8. Germline CDR1 is DFQATT and CDR2 is SNEGSKA (reference sequence). This CDR3 is built from 15 residues. CDR3 bases: TGCAGTGCTAAATCAACAGGGGTTGGCAATCAGCCCCAGCATTTT. It codes for CSAKSTGVGNQPQHF.

The chain joins TRBV12-3 or TRBV12-4 to TRBJ1-1, with 7 bases that match TRBD1. The V segment lost 5 bases and the J segment 4 bases; nucleotides outside the gene matches: 10. This CDR3 is 15 amino acids long. This CDR3 reads CASSANRGRGTEAFF. The CDR3 nucleotides read TGTGCCAGCAGTGCCAACAGGGGAAGGGGCACTGAAGCTTTCTTT.

The J gene is TRBJ1-2, the V gene TRBV6-5; the match to TRBD1 covers 7 bases. CDR1 is MNHEY and CDR2 is SVGAGI in the germline V gene. V lost 10 bases to trimming and J lost 6 bases; unmatched junction nucleotides: 11. The CDR3 consists of 13 residues. DNA for the CDR3: TGTGCCACCTTAACGGGACAGAGGGATGGCTACACCTTC. It encodes CATLTGQRDGYTF.

In its sample, this clonotype was seen many times. The J gene is TRBJ1-6, the V gene TRBV12-3 or TRBV12-4, with no clear D. The length of the CDR3 is 15 residues. Trimming took 3 bases from V and 0 from J, leaving 6 bases between them. The CDR3 DNA follows: TGTGCCAGCAGTTTGATTGGCTCCTATAATTCACCCCTCCACTTT. It specifies CASSLIGSYNSPLHF.

This clonotype turned up a few times. A much more abundant neighbour one base away suggests this may be a read error. The J gene is TRBJ2-5, the V gene TRBV6-6; D uncertain. This CDR3 comprises 14 residues. In germline, CDR1 is MNHNY, CDR2 SVGAGI (reference sequence). The CDR3 coding sequence is TGTGCCGGCAGCCCCCGGATGTACCAAGAGACCCAGTACTTC. Its protein product is CAGSPRMYQETQYF.

This clonotype was found a few times. The CDR3: CASSVGRLNYGYTF. The CDR3 DNA reads as TGTGCCAGCAGTGTAGGCAGGCTTAACTATGGCTACACCTTC. The chain is built from TRBV2 and TRBJ1-2; unclear D gene. Trimming removed 4 bases from V and 1 base from J, with 10 bases in between. The germline V gene encodes CDR1 SNHLY and CDR2 FYNNEI. The CDR3 loop spans 14 amino acids.

A note on this clonotype: A single base separates this from a much larger clone, so it may be a read error. The chain carries TRBV20-1 and TRBJ2-7, with a tentative D call TRBD1 (6 bases). CDR1 is DFQATT and CDR2 is SNEGSKA in the germline V gene (reference sequence). The CDR3 runs to 11 residues. The DNA for the CDR3 is TGCACCTTGGACAGCTCCTACGAGCAGTACTTC. Encoded protein: CTLDSSYEQYF.

This clonotype was counted only a few times. This chain connects TRBV5-6 to TRBJ1-4; D possibly corresponds to TRBD1 (6 bases). The CDR3 is 15 residues long. Germline V lookup: CDR1 SGHDT, CDR2 YYEEEE. The V and J ends lost 4 bases and 4 bases respectively, with 14 bases between them. CDR3 in DNA: TGTGCCAGCAGCGCATACAGGGCGGGTAATGAAAAACTGTTTTTT. This encodes CASSAYRAGNEKLFF. The full variable domain, in which reference TRBV5-6 and TRBJ1-4 provide the parts outside the CDR3, is DAGVTQSPTHLIKTRGQQVTLRCSPKSGHDTVSWYQQALGQGPQFIFQYYEEEERQRGNFPDRFSGHQFPNYSSELNVNALLLGDSALYLCASSAYRAGNEKLFFGSGTQLSVL.